This TCR beta chain was identified during a study of OX40 agonist ivuxolimab in advanced cancers. Study results and limitations: The specificity for antigen of the expanded peripheral T cells was not determined.

Assay: immunoSEQ multiplex PCR; the TCRdb copy retains only in-frame clones and omits some. The sample holds 70,000 to 75,000 clones, 70% to 90% seen once. Losses at the gene ends were 4 bases for V and 4 bases for J; bases not matched to a gene: 2. The CDR3 sequence is 13 residues long. Per the germline V gene, CDR1 is KGHSH and CDR2 is LQKENI. Regarding this clone: The antigen remains unidentified.

The receptor was isolated from an adult with an advanced solid tumor such as melanoma, head and neck, liver or kidney cancer. The rearrangement joins TRBV18 to TRBJ1-2; 8 nucleotides match TRBD1. The sample was CD4+ or CD8+ T cells sorted from blood, taken in a trial of the OX40 agonist ivuxolimab. The CDR3 DNA is TGTGCCAGCTCACGGGACAGGTCCTATGGCTACACCTTC. Protein sequence: CASSRDRSYGYTF.